The clone carrying this T cell receptor (beta chain) showed up just a few times. Its target is unknown. The sample is drawn from a study of beta chain features in type 1 diabetes. Broader study findings: PCR, the amplification step, might favor shorter templates, equally in patients and controls. TCRB CDR3 length was moderately but significantly reduced in all four CD4+ subsets of Type 1 diabetes patients. Reads derived from cDNA could over-represent cells showing high TCR expression.

Via the markers CD45RO/CCR7/CD25/CD127/CD95/CD27, stem cell-like memory, regulatory, central memory and naive CD4+ cells were sorted. The germline V and J ends were trimmed by 7 bases and 1 base, with 10 bases remaining between them. CDR1 is SGHNT, CDR2 YENEEA, per germline. The CDR3 covers 13 residues. Every bit of the isolated RNA underwent reverse transcription, so sequencing read expressed TCRB transcripts. Measured with immunoSEQ multiplex PCR; TCRdb has only the in-frame clones, and not every one. The sample has under 200,000 clones, just over 8% seen once. The origin of this receptor is a woman under 30 with type 1 diabetes. The V gene is TRBV11-3, the J gene TRBJ2-5; D possibly corresponds to TRBD1 (5 bases). The specimen sequenced was central memory CD4+ T cells from blood. The CDR3: CASTAGFQETQYF. The CDR3 DNA sequence: TGTGCCAGCACCGCAGGGTTCCAAGAGACCCAGTACTTC.